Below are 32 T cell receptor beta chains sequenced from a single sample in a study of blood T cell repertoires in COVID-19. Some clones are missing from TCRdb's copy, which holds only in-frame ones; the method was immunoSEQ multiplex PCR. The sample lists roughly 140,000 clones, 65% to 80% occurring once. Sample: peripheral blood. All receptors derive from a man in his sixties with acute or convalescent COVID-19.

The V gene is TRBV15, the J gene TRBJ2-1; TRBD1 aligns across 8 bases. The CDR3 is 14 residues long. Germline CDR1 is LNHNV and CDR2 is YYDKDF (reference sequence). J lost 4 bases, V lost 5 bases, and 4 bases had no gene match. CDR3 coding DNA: TGTGCCACCAGCCCAGGACAGGGTTACAATGAGCAGTTCTTC. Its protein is CATSPGQGYNEQFF.

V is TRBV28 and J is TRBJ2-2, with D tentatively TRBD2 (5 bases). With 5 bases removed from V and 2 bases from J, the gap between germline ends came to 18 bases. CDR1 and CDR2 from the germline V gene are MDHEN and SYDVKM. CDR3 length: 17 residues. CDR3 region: CASSVIIGSGNTGELFF. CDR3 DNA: TGTGCCAGCAGTGTAATCATTGGCAGCGGAAACACCGGGGAGCTGTTTTTT.

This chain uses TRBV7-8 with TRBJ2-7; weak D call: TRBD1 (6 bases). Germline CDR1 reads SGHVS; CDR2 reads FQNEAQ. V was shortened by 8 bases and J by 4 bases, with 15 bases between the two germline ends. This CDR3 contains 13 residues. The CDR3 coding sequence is TGTGCCAGCGTCCGGGACACAAAATACGAGCAGTACTTC. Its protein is CASVRDTKYEQYF.

CDR3 protein: CASSSGLAGQETQYF. The CDR3 nucleotides read TGTGCCAGCAGCTCGGGACTAGCGGGCCAAGAGACCCAGTACTTC. This sequence joins TRBV11-1 and TRBJ2-5; TRBD2 matches at 12 bases. The CDR3 loop spans 15 amino acids. V dropped 4 bases and J dropped 1; count of bases not matched to a gene: 1. From germline, CDR1 is SGHAT and CDR2 FQDESV (reference sequence).

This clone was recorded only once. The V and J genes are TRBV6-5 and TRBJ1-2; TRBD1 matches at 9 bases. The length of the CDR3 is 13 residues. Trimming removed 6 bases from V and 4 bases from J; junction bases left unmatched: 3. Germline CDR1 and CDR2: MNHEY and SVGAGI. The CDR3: CASRGQGGYGYTF. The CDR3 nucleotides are TGTGCCAGCAGGGGACAGGGAGGCTATGGCTACACCTTC.

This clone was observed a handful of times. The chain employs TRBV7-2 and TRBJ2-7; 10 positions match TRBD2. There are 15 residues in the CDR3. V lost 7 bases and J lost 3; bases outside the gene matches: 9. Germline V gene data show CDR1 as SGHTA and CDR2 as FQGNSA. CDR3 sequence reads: CASTFIRTSGYEQYF. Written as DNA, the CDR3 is TGTGCCAGCACCTTCATTAGGACTAGCGGCTACGAGCAGTACTTC.

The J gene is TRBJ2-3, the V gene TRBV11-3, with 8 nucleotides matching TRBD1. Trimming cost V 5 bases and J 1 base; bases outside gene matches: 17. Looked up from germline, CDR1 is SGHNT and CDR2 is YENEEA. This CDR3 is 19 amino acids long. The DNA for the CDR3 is TGTGCCAGCAGCCAGAGGGGACAGGTAATGTCTAGCGGCACAGATACGCAGTATTTT. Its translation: CASSQRGQVMSSGTDTQYF.

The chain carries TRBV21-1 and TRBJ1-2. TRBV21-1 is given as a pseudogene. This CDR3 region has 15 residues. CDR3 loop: CASSKARQSLGGYTF. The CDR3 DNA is TGTGCCAGCAGCAAAGCAAGGCAGTCCCTAGGTGGTTACACCTTC.

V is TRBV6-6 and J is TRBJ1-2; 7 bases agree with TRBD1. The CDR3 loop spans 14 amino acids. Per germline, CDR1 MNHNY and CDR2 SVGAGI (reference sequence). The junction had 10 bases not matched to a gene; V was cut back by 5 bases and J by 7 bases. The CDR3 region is CASSITTGAGGYTF. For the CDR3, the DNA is TGTGCCAGCAGTATTACTACAGGGGCCGGTGGCTACACCTTC.

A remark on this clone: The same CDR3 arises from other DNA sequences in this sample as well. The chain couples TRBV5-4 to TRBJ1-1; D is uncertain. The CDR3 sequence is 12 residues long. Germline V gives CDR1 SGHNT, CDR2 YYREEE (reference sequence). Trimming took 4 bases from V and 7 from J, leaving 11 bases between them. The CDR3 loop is CASSPPSGEAFF. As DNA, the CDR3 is TGTGCCAGCAGCCCCCCATCCGGTGAAGCTTTCTTT.

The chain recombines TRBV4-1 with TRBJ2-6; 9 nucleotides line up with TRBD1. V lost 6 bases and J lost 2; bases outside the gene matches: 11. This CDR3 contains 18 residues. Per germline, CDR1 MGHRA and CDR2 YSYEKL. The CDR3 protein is CASSLRQGEQAGANVLTF. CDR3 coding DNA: TGCGCCAGCAGTCTTCGACAGGGGGAACAGGCTGGGGCCAACGTCCTGACTTTC.

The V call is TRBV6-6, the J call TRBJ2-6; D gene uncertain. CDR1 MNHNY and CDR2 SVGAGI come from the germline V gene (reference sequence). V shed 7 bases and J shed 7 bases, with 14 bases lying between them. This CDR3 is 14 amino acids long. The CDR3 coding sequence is TGTGCCAGCAAACCCCGGTTGATAGCCAACGTCCTGACTTTC. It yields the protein CASKPRLIANVLTF.

The CDR3 nucleotides read TGCGCCAGCACCCCTCTGGGGGCGGACACCGGGGAGCTGTTTTTT. Its protein is CASTPLGADTGELFF. The chain is built from TRBV5-1 and TRBJ2-2; the D gene is possibly TRBD1 (6 bases). Germline-derived CDR1 and CDR2 are SGHRS and YFSETQ. V gave up 6 bases and J gave up 3 bases, with 15 bases separating them. This CDR3 comprises 15 residues.

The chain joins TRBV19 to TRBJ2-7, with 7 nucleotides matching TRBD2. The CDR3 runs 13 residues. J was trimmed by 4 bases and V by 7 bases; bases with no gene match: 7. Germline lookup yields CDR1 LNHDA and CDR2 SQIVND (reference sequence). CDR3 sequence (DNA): TGTGCCAGTAAGGGCGGGAGTCAATACGAGCAGTACTTC. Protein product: CASKGGSQYEQYF.

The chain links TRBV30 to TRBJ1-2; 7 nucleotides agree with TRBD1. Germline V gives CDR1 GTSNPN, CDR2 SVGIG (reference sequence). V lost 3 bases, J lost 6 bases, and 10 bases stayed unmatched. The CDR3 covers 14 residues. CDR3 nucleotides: TGTGCCTGGAGCCTTCATCAGGGGGTCAATGGCTACACCTTC. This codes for CAWSLHQGVNGYTF.

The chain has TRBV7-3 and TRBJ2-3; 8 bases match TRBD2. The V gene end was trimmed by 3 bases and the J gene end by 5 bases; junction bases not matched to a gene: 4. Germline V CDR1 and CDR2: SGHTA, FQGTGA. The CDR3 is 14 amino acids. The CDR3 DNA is TGTGCCAGCAGCTTGGGTCTAGCGGGAGATACGCAGTATTTT. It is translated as CASSLGLAGDTQYF.

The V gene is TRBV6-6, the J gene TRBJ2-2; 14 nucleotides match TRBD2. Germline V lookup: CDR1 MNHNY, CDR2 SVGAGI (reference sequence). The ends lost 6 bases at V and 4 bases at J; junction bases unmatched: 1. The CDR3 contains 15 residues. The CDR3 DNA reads TGTGCCAGCAGCGGGACTAGCGGGAGCACCGGGGAGCTGTTTTTT. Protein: CASSGTSGSTGELFF.

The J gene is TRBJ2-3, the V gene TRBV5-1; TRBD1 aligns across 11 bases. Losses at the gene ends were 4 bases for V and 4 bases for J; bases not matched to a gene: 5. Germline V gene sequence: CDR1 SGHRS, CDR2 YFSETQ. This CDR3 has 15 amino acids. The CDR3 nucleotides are TGCGCCAGCAGCCCCAGGACAGGGGGCCCAGATACGCAGTATTTT. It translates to CASSPRTGGPDTQYF.

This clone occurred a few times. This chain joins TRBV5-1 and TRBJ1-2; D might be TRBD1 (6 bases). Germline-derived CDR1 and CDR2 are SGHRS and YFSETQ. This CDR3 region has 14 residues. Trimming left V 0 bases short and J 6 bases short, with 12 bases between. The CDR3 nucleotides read TGCGCCAGCAGCTTGGTAGGGGGTTCTAATGGCTACACCTTC. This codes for CASSLVGGSNGYTF.

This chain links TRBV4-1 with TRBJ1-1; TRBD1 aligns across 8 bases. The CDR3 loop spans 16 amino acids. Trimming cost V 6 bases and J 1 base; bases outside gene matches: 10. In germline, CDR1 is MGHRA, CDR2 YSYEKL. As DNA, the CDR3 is TGCGCCAGCAGTTTAGGACCCGACAGGGGGAACACTGAAGCTTTCTTT. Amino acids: CASSLGPDRGNTEAFF.

CDR3 in amino acids: CASRALSEKLFF. The CDR3 DNA is TGTGCCAGCCGCGCCTTATCGGAAAAACTGTTTTTT. The chain links TRBV6-5 to TRBJ1-4; D gene ambiguous. This CDR3 contains 12 residues. V shed 8 bases and J shed 8 bases, with 12 bases lying between them. CDR1 is MNHEY, CDR2 SVGAGI, per germline.

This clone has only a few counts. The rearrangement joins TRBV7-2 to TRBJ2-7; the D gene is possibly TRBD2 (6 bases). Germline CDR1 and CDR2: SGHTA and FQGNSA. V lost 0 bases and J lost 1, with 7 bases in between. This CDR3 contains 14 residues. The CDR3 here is CASSLAAGSYEQYF. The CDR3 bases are TGTGCCAGCAGCTTAGCGGCGGGGTCCTACGAGCAGTACTTC.

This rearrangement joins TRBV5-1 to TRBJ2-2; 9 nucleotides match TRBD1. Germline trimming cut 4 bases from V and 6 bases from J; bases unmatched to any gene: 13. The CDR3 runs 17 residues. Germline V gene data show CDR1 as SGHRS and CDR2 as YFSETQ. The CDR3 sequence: CASSPEKTGGEAGELFF. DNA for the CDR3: TGCGCCAGCAGCCCGGAAAAGACAGGGGGTGAGGCCGGGGAGCTGTTTTTT.

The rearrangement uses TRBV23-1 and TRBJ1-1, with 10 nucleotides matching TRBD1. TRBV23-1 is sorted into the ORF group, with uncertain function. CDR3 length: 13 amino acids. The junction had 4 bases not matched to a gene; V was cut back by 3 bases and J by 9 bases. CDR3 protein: CASSQGQGRKAFF. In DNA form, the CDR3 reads TGCGCCAGCAGTCAGGGACAGGGGAGGAAAGCTTTCTTT.

The CDR3 loop is CARGEGTDTQYF. CDR3 nucleotides: TGTGCCAGAGGGGAGGGCACAGATACGCAGTATTTT. This sequence joins TRBV30 and TRBJ2-3, with a possible D match to TRBD2 (6 bases). The V and J ends lost 8 bases and 1 base respectively, with 10 bases between them. From germline, CDR1 is GTSNPN and CDR2 SVGIG (reference sequence). The CDR3 is made up of 12 amino acids.

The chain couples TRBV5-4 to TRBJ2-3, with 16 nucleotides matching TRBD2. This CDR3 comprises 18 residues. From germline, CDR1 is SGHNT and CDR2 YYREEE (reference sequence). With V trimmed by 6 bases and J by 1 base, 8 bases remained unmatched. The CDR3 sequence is CASTSGLAGGRGTDTQYF. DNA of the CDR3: TGTGCCAGCACTTCGGGACTAGCGGGAGGGCGGGGCACAGATACGCAGTATTTT.

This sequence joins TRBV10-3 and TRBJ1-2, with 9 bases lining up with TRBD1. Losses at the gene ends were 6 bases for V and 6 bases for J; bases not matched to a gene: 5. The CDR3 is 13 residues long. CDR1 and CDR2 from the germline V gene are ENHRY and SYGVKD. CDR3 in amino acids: CAIRPGQGNGYTF. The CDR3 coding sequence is TGTGCCATCAGGCCGGGACAGGGAAATGGCTACACCTTC.

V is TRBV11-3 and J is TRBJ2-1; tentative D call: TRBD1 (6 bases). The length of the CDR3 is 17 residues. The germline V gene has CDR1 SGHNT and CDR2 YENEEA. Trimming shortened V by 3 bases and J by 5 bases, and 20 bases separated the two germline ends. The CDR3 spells CASSLDRGIGNNNEQFF. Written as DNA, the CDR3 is TGTGCCAGCAGCTTGGACAGAGGAATAGGTAATAACAATGAGCAGTTCTTC.

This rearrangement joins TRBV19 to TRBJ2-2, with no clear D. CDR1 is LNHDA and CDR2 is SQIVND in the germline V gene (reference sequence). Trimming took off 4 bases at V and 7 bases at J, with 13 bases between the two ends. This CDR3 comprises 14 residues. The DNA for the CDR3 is TGTGCCAGTAGTAGGCCTCCCGAGGACGGGGAGCTGTTTTTT. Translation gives CASSRPPEDGELFF.

The CDR3 protein is CASSVASGISGETQYF. The CDR3 DNA follows: TGTGCCAGCAGCGTAGCCAGCGGGATCTCCGGGGAGACCCAGTACTTC. V is TRBV9 and J is TRBJ2-5, with 7 positions matching TRBD2. The CDR3 runs to 16 residues. Germline V CDR1 and CDR2: SGDLS, YYNGEE. Trimming cost V 0 bases and J 5 bases; bases outside gene matches: 10.

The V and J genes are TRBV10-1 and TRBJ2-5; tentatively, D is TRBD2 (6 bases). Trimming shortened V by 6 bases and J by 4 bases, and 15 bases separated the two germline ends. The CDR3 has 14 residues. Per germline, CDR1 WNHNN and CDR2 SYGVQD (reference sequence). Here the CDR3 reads CASSAGLSGETQYF. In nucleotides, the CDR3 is TGCGCCAGCAGCGCGGGACTTAGCGGAGAGACCCAGTACTTC.

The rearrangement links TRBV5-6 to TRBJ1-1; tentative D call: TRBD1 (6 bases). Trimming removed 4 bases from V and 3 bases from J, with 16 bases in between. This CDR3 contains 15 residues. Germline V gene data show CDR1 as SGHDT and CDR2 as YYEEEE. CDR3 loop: CASSPEGGVDTEAFF. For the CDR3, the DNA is TGTGCCAGCAGCCCGGAGGGGGGGGTGGACACTGAAGCTTTCTTT.